This T cell receptor beta chain was recorded in a study of early T cells in non-severe SARS-CoV-2 infection. Study as a whole: With bulk RNA from unsorted whole blood as input, sequencing yielded unpaired chains.

Germline V gene data show CDR1 as SGHRS and CDR2 as YFSETQ. The CDR3 sequence is 13 residues long. The V and J ends lost 4 bases and 2 bases respectively, with 8 bases between them. The library protocol tagged individual cDNA molecules with unique molecular identifiers. Each CDR3 protein is one row after TCRdb ran MiXCR on the 5' RACE reads. The repertoire includes some 87,000 distinct CDR3 sequences, around 15% of them detected once, and roughly 1.4% sits in the top ten. The V gene is TRBV5-1, the J gene TRBJ2-3; D is undetermined. This TCR derives from an adult who was a healthcare worker with PCR-confirmed SARS-CoV-2 infection or an uninfected control (not recorded which). The specimen sequenced was whole blood. This CDR3 reads CASSPLLTDTQYF. CDR3 coding DNA: TGCGCCAGCAGCCCATTACTCACAGATACGCAGTATTTT.